The rows below give T cell receptor beta chains drawn from one sample of a study of vaccination and CD4 T cells after COVID-19. Their antigens remain unidentified. MiXCR was run by TCRdb on the PCR reads, yielding one entry per CDR3 protein. This table has 8,000 to 10,000 distinct CDR3 sequences, around two fifths appearing once. Sequenced: CD4+ T cells from blood, cultured in vitro. The source is a human donor in good health. CDR3s include the opening cysteine and the closing phenylalanine or tryptophan. The D gene is left open where the match is weak. The listing skips clone size in some rows; elsewhere it reads once, few, many or a size class.

>few|TRBV6-1|-|TRBJ1-2
CASRGGGNYGYTF
TGTGCCAGCCGGGGGGGTGGTAACTATGGCTACACCTTC
>-|TRBV2|-|TRBJ2-5
CASSGTDQETQYF
TGTGCCAGCAGTGGGACAGATCAAGAGACCCAGTACTTC
>few|TRBV19|-|TRBJ1-1
CASSTQVGGTEAFF
TGTGCCAGTAGTACCCAGGTAGGGGGCACTGAAGCTTTCTTT
>-|TRBV6-2/TRBV6-3|TRBD2|TRBJ2-5
CASSWGVGLGQETQYF
TGTGCCAGCAGTTGGGGTGTGGGACTAGGCCAAGAGACCCAGTACTTC
>-|TRBV12-3/TRBV12-4|-|TRBJ1-3
CASREPKSSGNTIYF
TGTGCCAGCAGGGAGCCTAAGAGCTCTGGAAACACCATATATTTT
>-|TRBV20-1|-|TRBJ1-6
CSARTGHQSSYNSPLHF
TGCAGTGCACGGACGGGACACCAGAGCTCCTATAATTCACCCCTCCACTTT
>-|TRBV7-8|-|TRBJ2-7
CASSDSYEQYF
TGTGCCAGCAGCGACTCCTACGAGCAGTACTTC
>-|TRBV7-2|TRBD2|TRBJ2-3
CASSLFAGEAQYF
TGTGCCAGCAGCTTATTCGCGGGGGAAGCGCAGTATTTT
>-|TRBV5-1|-|TRBJ1-5
CASKGDPSGNQPQHF
TGCGCCAGCAAGGGGGACCCCTCTGGCAATCAGCCCCAGCATTTT
>-|TRBV30|TRBD1|TRBJ1-2
CAWTKTGALGGYTF
TGTGCCTGGACCAAGACAGGGGCGCTGGGTGGCTACACCTTC
>-|TRBV7-2|-|TRBJ1-3
CASSSAQGPGNTIYF
TGTGCCAGCAGCTCGGCGCAGGGACCTGGAAACACCATATATTTT
>-|TRBV12-3/TRBV12-4|-|TRBJ2-7
CASSPGLAGIYEQYF
TGTGCCAGCAGTCCGGGACTTGCGGGGATCTACGAGCAGTACTTC
>few|TRBV6-1|TRBD2|TRBJ2-7
CASSRLAGAVISSYEQYF
TGTGCCAGCAGTCGACTAGCGGGGGCCGTTATAAGCTCCTACGAGCAGTACTTC
>-|TRBV10-3|TRBD2|TRBJ2-3
CAISEFTSGVTDTQYF
TGTGCCATCAGTGAGTTTACTAGCGGGGTCACAGATACGCAGTATTTT
>-|TRBV6-2/TRBV6-3|TRBD1|TRBJ1-5
CASKDRNSPNQPQHF
TGTGCCAGCAAGGACAGGAATTCCCCCAATCAGCCCCAGCATTTT
>few|TRBV5-1|-|TRBJ1-2
CASSLAGSQYGYTF
TGCGCCAGCAGCTTGGCCGGGTCTCAGTATGGCTACACCTTC
>-|TRBV20-1|TRBD2|TRBJ2-5
CSARSGGWETQYF
TGCAGTGCTAGGTCGGGGGGGTGGGAGACCCAGTACTTC
>-|TRBV7-2|TRBD2|TRBJ2-7
CASSLLAGQYEQYF
TGTGCCAGCAGCTTACTAGCGGGACAATACGAGCAGTACTTC
>few|TRBV28|TRBD1|TRBJ2-5
CASSLLTGGVETQYF
TGTGCCAGCAGTTTACTCACAGGGGGCGTAGAGACCCAGTACTTC
>-|TRBV18|-|TRBJ1-5
CASSPSAQPQHF
TGTGCCAGCTCACCAAGTGCCCAGCCCCAGCATTTT
>once|TRBV21-1|-|TRBJ2-7
CASSKVREQYF
TGTGCCAGCAGCAAAGTGCGCGAGCAGTACTTC
>-|TRBV28|-|TRBJ1-6
CASSLGGMSSPLHF
TGTGCCAGCAGTTTAGGGGGAATGTCATCACCCCTCCACTTT
>-|TRBV20-1|-|TRBJ2-3
CSASERGLSADTQYF
TGCAGTGCTAGCGAAAGGGGTCTTAGCGCAGATACGCAGTATTTT
>-|TRBV30|-|TRBJ1-1
CAWREDTAQEAFF
TGTGCCTGGAGAGAGGACACCGCACAGGAAGCTTTCTTT